The 26 T cell receptor beta chains presented below share a single source sample, sequenced in a study of low-dose radiotherapy and immunotherapy resistance in tumors. The time point was: after trial treatment. Treatment meaning: LDRT plus nivolumab, ipilimumab, low-dose cyclophosphamide and aspirin (RACIN trial). First-strand cDNA relied on TRAV- and TRBV-specific primers spanning alpha and beta chains. TCR amplification involved about 19 PCR cycles with a constant-region primer and V-primer adapter. TCRdb recomputed calls from the reads with MiXCR, one row per CDR3 protein. The data show 75,000 to 95,000 distinct CDR3 sequences, around a fifth seen once. The sample here was PBMCs, taken after low-dose radiotherapy plus immunotherapy. Source of these receptors: a female donor with ovarian cancer.

This clonotype has a count of ten or more. J is TRBJ2-3 and V is TRBV29-1; unclear D gene. Trimming shortened V by 7 bases and J by 3 bases, and 11 bases separated the two germline ends. CDR1 and CDR2 (germline): SQVTM, ANQGSEA. This CDR3 comprises 12 residues. The DNA of the CDR3 is TGCAGCGCGGACGGGCTGACAGATACGCAGTATTTT. Translating gives CSADGLTDTQYF.

Ten or more counts support this clonotype. The J gene is TRBJ2-2, the V gene TRBV6-2 or TRBV6-3; 11 nucleotides match TRBD2. The V gene's germline CDR1 is MNHEY and CDR2 SVGEGT. With V trimmed by 5 bases and J by 6 bases, 5 bases remained unmatched. The CDR3 is 15 residues long. CDR3 coding DNA: TGTGCCAGCAGTCCTCTAGCGGGGGGAGCCGGGGAGCTGTTTTTT. It encodes CASSPLAGGAGELFF.

This clonotype was observed many times. This chain links TRBV2 with TRBJ1-3, with D tentatively TRBD1 (6 bases). Trimming stripped 7 bases from V and 4 bases from J, with 14 bases between. CDR1 and CDR2 (germline): SNHLY, FYNNEI. CDR3 length equals 14 residues. CDR3: CASNEGVMGNTIYF. The CDR3 DNA reads TGTGCCAGCAACGAGGGGGTTATGGGAAACACCATATATTTT.

This clonotype was counted many times. This chain joins TRBV9 and TRBJ2-7; 13 positions match TRBD2. The CDR3 totals 15 residues. In germline, CDR1 is SGDLS, CDR2 YYNGEE. With V trimmed by 4 bases and J by 3 bases, 4 bases remained unmatched. CDR3 nucleotide sequence: TGTGCCAGCAGCCCTCGGACTAGCGGGGGCTACGAGCAGTACTTC. Amino acid sequence: CASSPRTSGGYEQYF.

This clonotype occurred many times. This chain joins TRBV24-1 and TRBJ2-1; D is possibly TRBD2 (6 bases). The V end lost 5 bases, the J end lost 7 bases, and 8 bases lay between the germline ends. This CDR3 has 12 amino acids. CDR1 KGHDR and CDR2 SFDVKD come from the germline V gene. The CDR3 reads CATSGRGNEQFF. As DNA, the CDR3 is TGTGCCACCAGTGGACGGGGGAATGAGCAGTTCTTC.

This clonotype was recorded at least ten times. This chain connects TRBV18 to TRBJ2-3, with D unresolved. V lost 8 bases and J lost 5, with 20 bases in between. Germline CDR1 reads KGHSH; CDR2 reads LQKENI. The CDR3 is made up of 15 amino acids. CDR3 amino acids: CASQQDGITGDTQYF. The CDR3 DNA sequence: TGTGCCAGCCAGCAAGACGGAATTACGGGAGATACGCAGTATTTT.

This clonotype was observed a few times. CDR3 sequence reads: CASSGREGGWNTEAFF. The CDR3, as DNA: TGTGCCAGCAGCGGCCGCGAAGGCGGATGGAACACTGAAGCTTTCTTT. The chain carries TRBV9 and TRBJ1-1; D call uncertain. Germline CDR1 and CDR2: SGDLS and YYNGEE. V lost 3 bases and J 1 base, leaving 16 bases between the germline ends. This CDR3 comprises 16 residues.

The table lists this clonotype with many counts. This chain joins TRBV7-8 and TRBJ2-7; D might be TRBD1 (6 bases). CDR3 length equals 13 residues. Trimming removed 1 base from V and 6 bases from J, with 10 bases in between. In germline, CDR1 is SGHVS, CDR2 FQNEAQ. CDR3 sequence (DNA): TGTGCCAGCAGCTTAGACAGGGCTGGCGAGCAGTACTTC. This translates into CASSLDRAGEQYF.

Turning to this clonotype: Given a far larger clone just one base away, this is likely a sequencing read error. The chain employs TRBV28 and TRBJ2-1, with a possible D match to TRBD2 (7 bases). This CDR3 is 14 amino acids long. V gave up 5 bases and J gave up 15 bases, with 23 bases separating them. CDR1 is MDHEN, CDR2 SYDVKM, per germline. The CDR3 sequence is CASSPRTRGGVAFF. CDR3 coding DNA: TGTGCCAGCAGTCCCCGGACTAGAGGGGGGGTTGCGTTCTTC.

This clonotype was observed at least ten times. The V and J genes are TRBV2 and TRBJ2-3; D remains unclear. The CDR3 extends over 15 amino acids. Germline CDR1 reads SNHLY; CDR2 reads FYNNEI. Deletions cut 10 bases from V and 0 bases from J, with 17 bases between. The CDR3 spells CAISEAWSSTDTQYF. CDR3 DNA: TGTGCCATTTCGGAAGCATGGTCTAGCACAGATACGCAGTATTTT.

Many counts were recorded for this clonotype. The gene calls are TRBV12-3 or TRBV12-4 and TRBJ2-2; a weak D match, TRBD1 (5 bases). The ends were cut back, 2 bases at V and 2 bases at J, with 9 bases in the middle. The CDR3 spans 15 residues. The CDR3, as DNA: TGTGCCAGCAGTTTATCAGGGCGTAACACCGGGGAGCTGTTTTTT. Encoded protein: CASSLSGRNTGELFF.

There are many counts of this clonotype. The CDR3 DNA follows: TGTGCCAGCAGTTTGCAGATAGCGGGGGGGGTAACAGATACGCAGTATTTT. It is translated as CASSLQIAGGVTDTQYF. This chain joins TRBV28 and TRBJ2-3; 11 nucleotides align to TRBD2. This CDR3 contains 17 residues. Germline V gene sequence: CDR1 MDHEN, CDR2 SYDVKM. V lost 3 bases and J lost 3; bases outside the gene matches: 8.

In this sample, this clonotype turned up many times. The chain couples TRBV4-1 to TRBJ1-5, with D possibly matching TRBD1 (6 bases). The V gene's germline CDR1 is MGHRA and CDR2 YSYEKL. V gave up 4 bases and J gave up 6 bases, with 22 bases separating them. The CDR3 sequence is 17 residues long. The CDR3 bases are TGCGCCAGCAGCCTTTCGGCGGGGGGGCGGGGAGGTCAGCCCCAGCATTTT. Residues: CASSLSAGGRGGQPQHF.

This clonotype was counted at least ten times. CDR3 DNA: TGTGCCAGCAGCTCTAGATCGGACTCCTACGAGCAGTACTTC. The encoded protein is CASSSRSDSYEQYF. This chain joins TRBV7-4 and TRBJ2-7; D is unresolved. Germline CDR1 and CDR2: SGHVT and SQSDAQ. With 4 bases removed from V and 0 bases from J, the gap between germline ends came to 10 bases. This CDR3 is 14 amino acids long.

This clonotype was seen repeatedly, ten times or more. The rearrangement joins TRBV6-2 or TRBV6-3 to TRBJ2-7, with TRBD2 as a possible D gene (6 bases). The CDR3 is 14 amino acids. Germline V gene sequence: CDR1 MNHEY, CDR2 SVGEGT. V lost 5 bases, J lost 7 bases, and 18 bases lay in between. The DNA of the CDR3 is TGTGCCAGCAGTGGGTTGGGGGGAGCCTCAGAGCAGTACTTC. Amino acids: CASSGLGGASEQYF.

This clonotype was counted many times. The germline gene is not matched at one end of the junction; a read error may be the cause. V and J are TRBV5-1 and TRBJ1-1; TRBD1 is a possible D gene (5 bases). The CDR3 is 14 residues long. CDR1 is SGHRS and CDR2 is YFSETQ in the germline V gene. The chain's CDR3 is CASSFQGRNTEAFF. The CDR3 nucleotides are TGTGCCAGCAGCTTTCAGGGAAGGAACACTGAAGCTTTCTTT.

This clonotype was seen a handful of times. The chain has TRBV10-3 and TRBJ2-7; D unclear. The CDR3 has 12 residues. Germline lookup yields CDR1 ENHRY and CDR2 SYGVKD. V was cut by 3 bases and J by 3 bases, with 6 bases left in between. The CDR3 protein is CAISDSIYEQYF. DNA of the CDR3: TGTGCCATCAGTGACAGTATCTACGAGCAGTACTTC.

Remarks on this clonotype: A much larger clonotype is one base distant, so this may be a read error. The CDR3 region is CVSSSPGLPQHF. For the CDR3, the DNA is TGTGTCAGCAGCTCTCCCGGATTGCCCCAGCATTTT. V is TRBV7-9 and J is TRBJ1-5, with unresolved D. CDR3 length: 12 residues. Germline V gene lookup returns CDR1 SEHNR and CDR2 FQNEAQ (reference sequence). The full variable domain, its missing parts supplied by reference TRBV7-9 and TRBJ1-5, is DTGVSQNPRHKITKRGQNVTFRCDPISEHNRLYWYRQTLGQGPEFLTYFQNEAQLEKSRLLSDRFSAERPKGSFSTLEIQRTEQGDSAMYLCVSSSPGLPQHFGDGTRLSIL.

This clonotype was seen ten or more times. The chain employs TRBV7-2 and TRBJ2-2; D may match TRBD1 or TRBD2 (5 bases each). CDR1 and CDR2 (germline): SGHTA, FQGNSA. V shed 5 bases and J shed 4 bases, with 17 bases lying between them. The CDR3 sequence is 16 residues long. CDR3 in DNA: TGTGCCAGCAGCCCGCCCTCCAGGGAGTCCACCGGGGAGCTGTTTTTT. Protein sequence: CASSPPSRESTGELFF.

This clonotype was counted at least ten times. This chain joins TRBV6-1 and TRBJ2-3, with D possibly TRBD1 on 5 matching bases. V dropped 11 bases and J dropped 5 bases, with 20 bases sitting between them. The V gene's germline CDR1 is MNHNS and CDR2 SASEGT. The CDR3 loop spans 14 amino acids. The CDR3 here is CAVRTSGKGDTQYF. The CDR3 coding sequence is TGTGCCGTCAGGACCTCAGGGAAGGGAGATACGCAGTATTTT.

The gene calls are TRBV20-1 and TRBJ2-3; TRBD2 matches at 8 bases. Looked up from germline, CDR1 is DFQATT and CDR2 is SNEGSKA (reference sequence). Trimming cost V 5 bases and J 4 bases; bases outside gene matches: 8. The CDR3 loop spans 14 amino acids. The CDR3 DNA sequence: TGCAGTGCTGGAGCGGGAGAGGCCCCAGATACGCAGTATTTT. Amino acids: CSAGAGEAPDTQYF.

This clonotype was seen a few times. The chain joins TRBV5-6 to TRBJ2-1, with 13 positions matching TRBD2. CDR1 is SGHDT, CDR2 YYEEEE, per germline. V was pared by 5 bases and J by 8 bases, with 7 bases of the junction left unmatched. CDR3 length equals 15 residues. For the CDR3, the DNA is TGTGCCAGCAGACTACTAGCGGGAGGGCCATATGAGCAGTTCTTC. Translation: CASRLLAGGPYEQFF.

There are many counts of this clonotype. The rearrangement links TRBV12-5 to TRBJ1-1; D is perhaps TRBD1 (6 bases). Germline lookup yields CDR1 LGHNT and CDR2 FRNRAP. The CDR3 is 16 amino acids. V was clipped by 6 bases and J by 4 bases, with 21 bases between them. The CDR3 DNA reads TGTGCTAGTGGGCCCCCCTCCACAGGGACGGGCACTGAAGCTTTCTTT. This encodes CASGPPSTGTGTEAFF.

With regard to this clonotype: It is likely a read error: a sequence one base away is far more abundant. This chain connects TRBV18 to TRBJ2-4; D is perhaps TRBD1 (6 bases). Germline V gives CDR1 KGHSH, CDR2 LQKENI. Trimming shortened V by 3 bases and J by 13 bases, and 25 bases separated the two germline ends. CDR3 size: 16 residues. The CDR3 reads CASSPSRDMQYNEQYF. Here the CDR3 DNA reads TGTGCCAGCTCACCGAGCCGGGACATGCAATACAATGAGCAGTACTTC.

J is TRBJ2-3 and V is TRBV6-2 or TRBV6-3; 11 bases are shared with TRBD2. V lost 8 bases, J lost 5 bases, and 6 bases stayed unmatched. There are 14 residues in the CDR3. Germline loops: CDR1 MNHEY, CDR2 SVGEGT. CDR3 in DNA: TGTGCCAGCGTAGATAGCGGGGGGGAAGATACGCAGTATTTT. Translated: CASVDSGGEDTQYF.

The table lists this clonotype with many counts. The chain has TRBV30 and TRBJ2-7; D gene ambiguous. Germline assignment: CDR1 GTSNPN and CDR2 SVGIG (reference sequence). The CDR3 is made up of 11 amino acids. V was cut by 2 bases and J by 2 bases, with 4 bases left in between. CDR3 loop: CAWSRPYEQYF. Written as DNA, the CDR3 is TGTGCCTGGAGTCGCCCCTACGAGCAGTACTTC.